Sequencing of this TCR beta chain was carried out in a study of PD-L1 blockade in urothelial cancer. The germline V gene has CDR1 SGHRS and CDR2 YFSETQ. The CDR3 is 15 amino acids. Losses at the gene ends were 2 bases for V and 4 bases for J; bases not matched to a gene: 7. This clone was counted a few times. Sequencing used immunoSEQ multiplex PCR; TCRdb keeps in-frame clones, though not all of them. The table has some 84,000 clones, over 80% seen once; the top ten hold 9.5%. The clonotype originates from a man between 65 and 80 years old with urothelial cancer. The sample here was PBMCs, taken around atezolizumab (anti-PD-L1) treatment. The chain links TRBV5-1 to TRBJ1-2, with 8 bases that match TRBD1. The CDR3 here is CASSLLTGGVYGYTF. CDR3 nucleotide sequence: TGCGCCAGCAGCTTATTAACAGGGGGGGTCTATGGCTACACCTTC.